These 27 T cell receptor beta chains originate from one sample sequenced in a study of blood T cell repertoires in COVID-19. Measured with immunoSEQ multiplex PCR; TCRdb has only the in-frame clones, and not every one. Counted here are 200,000 to 250,000 clones, around 80% occurring once; the ten biggest clones make up approximately 12%. The sequenced material came from peripheral blood. These receptors were collected from a woman between 40 and 50 years old with acute or convalescent COVID-19.

The chain links TRBV5-4 to TRBJ2-1, with 7 bases matching TRBD2. The CDR3 is made up of 13 amino acids. Germline lookup yields CDR1 SGHNT and CDR2 YYREEE (reference sequence). Germline trimming cut 5 bases from V and 7 bases from J; bases unmatched to any gene: 6. CDR3 DNA sequence: TGTGCCAGCAGACACGGACTAGGTAATGAGCAGTTCTTC. It codes for CASRHGLGNEQFF.

This chain links TRBV24-1 with TRBJ2-1, with TRBD1 matching over 7 bases. V trimming: 4 bases; J trimming: 6 bases; junction bases outside the gene matches: 8. Germline V gene sequence: CDR1 KGHDR, CDR2 SFDVKD. The length of the CDR3 is 15 residues. The CDR3 loop is CATSDSTTGINEQFF. The CDR3 DNA is TGTGCCACCAGTGACTCCACGACAGGGATCAATGAGCAGTTCTTC.

V gene TRBV24-1 combines with J gene TRBJ2-7, with unresolved D. CDR1 KGHDR and CDR2 SFDVKD come from the germline V gene. CDR3 length equals 14 residues. The germline V and J ends were trimmed by 6 bases and 2 bases, with 13 bases remaining between them. The CDR3 bases are TGTGCCACCAGTAGTTTACAGTCTCCCTACGAGCAGTACTTC. Protein sequence: CATSSLQSPYEQYF.

Only a few counts were recorded for this clone. The chain is built from TRBV29-1 and TRBJ1-1; 7 positions agree with TRBD1. CDR3 size: 13 residues. V shed 1 base and J 1 base; nucleotides not matched to a gene: 0. The germline V gene encodes CDR1 SQVTM and CDR2 ANQGSEA. CDR3: CSVEGTGNTEAFF. The DNA of the CDR3 is TGCAGCGTTGAAGGGACAGGGAACACTGAAGCTTTCTTT.

This chain connects TRBV18 to TRBJ2-1; 8 bases line up with TRBD2. The CDR3 spans 15 residues. CDR1 and CDR2 from the germline V gene are KGHSH and LQKENI. Trimming took 2 bases from V and 4 from J; bases not matched to a gene: 4. The CDR3 is CASSPAGGFYNEQFF. CDR3 nucleotide sequence: TGTGCCAGCTCACCAGCGGGGGGATTTTACAATGAGCAGTTCTTC.

In nucleotides, the CDR3 is TGTGCCAGCAGCCACCATACCACAGGGGCGGCGAATGAAGCTTTCTTT. Translated: CASSHHTTGAANEAFF. V gene TRBV27 combines with J gene TRBJ1-1, with TRBD1 matching over 7 bases. The length of the CDR3 is 16 residues. From germline, CDR1 is MNHEY and CDR2 SMNVEV (reference sequence). V trimming: 6 bases; J trimming: 7 bases; junction bases outside the gene matches: 17.

CDR3 nucleotides: TGTGCCAGCAGGCTGAGGGGGGAAAAACTGTTTTTT. This sequence encodes CASRLRGEKLFF. The chain is built from TRBV28 and TRBJ1-4, with D maybe TRBD1 (6 bases). V dropped 6 bases and J dropped 8 bases, with 10 bases sitting between them. This CDR3 is 12 amino acids long. Germline CDR1 MDHEN, CDR2 SYDVKM. The full variable domain, rest sourced from reference TRBV28 and TRBJ1-4, is DVKVTQSSRYLVKRTGEKVFLECVQDMDHENMFWYRQDPGLGLRLIYFSYDVKMKEKGDIPEGYSVSREKKERFSLILESASTNQTSMYLCASRLRGEKLFFGSGTQLSVL.

V and J are TRBV7-2 and TRBJ2-7; TRBD1 matches 12 bases. Germline loops: CDR1 SGHTA, CDR2 FQGNSA. The V gene end was trimmed by 6 bases and the J gene end by 6 bases; junction bases not matched to a gene: 3. This CDR3 comprises 13 residues. DNA for the CDR3: TGTGCCAGCAGGGGACAGGGGGCTGTCGAGCAGTACTTC. Translating gives CASRGQGAVEQYF.

The gene calls are TRBV27 and TRBJ1-2, with 8 bases aligning to TRBD1. This CDR3 has 16 residues. Germline CDR1 reads MNHEY; CDR2 reads SMNVEV (reference sequence). J was trimmed by 2 bases and V by 6 bases; bases with no gene match: 11. The CDR3 loop reads CASRPIAGGVNYGYTF. The CDR3 coding sequence is TGTGCCAGCAGACCCATTGCAGGGGGCGTAAACTATGGCTACACCTTC.

The chain employs TRBV4-3 and TRBJ2-1; D is possibly TRBD2 (5 bases). Trimming pared 3 bases from V and 12 bases from J, leaving 18 bases between. The CDR3 covers 14 residues. CDR1 and CDR2 from the germline V gene are LGHNA and YSLEER. CDR3 loop: CASSHGGERLAQFF. The CDR3 bases are TGCGCCAGCAGCCATGGAGGAGAAAGGCTCGCGCAGTTCTTC.

V gene TRBV24-1 combines with J gene TRBJ1-2, with TRBD1 matching 7 bases. V gave up 4 bases and J gave up 5 bases; unmatched junction bases: 12. The germline CDR1 and CDR2 sequences are KGHDR and SFDVKD. The CDR3 covers 16 residues. The CDR3 sequence: CATSDPRQGQLYGYTF. The DNA for the CDR3 is TGTGCCACCAGTGACCCCCGACAGGGCCAGCTGTATGGCTACACCTTC.

Comment on this clone: Other DNA sequences in the sample encode the same CDR3. This chain connects TRBV11-3 to TRBJ1-3, with 9 bases fitting TRBD1. The J segment lost 4 bases and the V segment lost 5 bases, leaving 6 bases of the junction unmatched. The CDR3 consists of 15 residues. Germline V gene data show CDR1 as SGHNT and CDR2 as YENEEA. Written as DNA, the CDR3 is TGTGCCAGCAGCCCGGGACAGGGCCCCGGAAACACCATATATTTT. This codes for CASSPGQGPGNTIYF.

V is TRBV6-5 and J is TRBJ1-5, with D uncertain. The CDR3 is made up of 13 amino acids. CDR1 and CDR2 (germline): MNHEY, SVGAGI. The V gene lost 4 bases and the J gene lost 5 bases, with 9 bases spanning the gap. The CDR3 nucleotides read TGTGCCAGCAGTTCGGAGGGAGATCAGCCCCAGCATTTT. It codes for CASSSEGDQPQHF.

CDR3 in amino acids: CASSVQGDVTEAFF. CDR3 nucleotide sequence: TGTGCCAGCAGTGTACAGGGGGATGTCACTGAAGCTTTCTTT. The rearrangement links TRBV25-1 to TRBJ1-1, with TRBD1 identical over 8 bases. Germline loops: CDR1 MGHDK, CDR2 SYGVNS. The CDR3 consists of 14 residues. Unmatched junction bases numbered 5, after V lost 4 bases and J lost 4 bases.

This chain connects TRBV20-1 to TRBJ2-7; 9 bases fit TRBD1. The CDR3 consists of 15 residues. CDR1 is DFQATT and CDR2 is SNEGSKA in the germline V gene (reference sequence). The J segment lost 1 base and the V segment lost 3 bases, leaving 7 bases of the junction unmatched. CDR3 residues: CSASKPGQGSYEQYF. As DNA, the CDR3 is TGCAGTGCTAGTAAGCCGGGACAGGGTTCCTACGAGCAGTACTTC.

V is TRBV19 and J is TRBJ1-1; D is unclear. The germline V and J ends were trimmed by 1 base and 4 bases, with 13 bases remaining between them. Per germline, CDR1 LNHDA and CDR2 SQIVND (reference sequence). The CDR3 has 15 residues. The CDR3 spells CASSIGADRSTEAFF. In DNA, the CDR3 is TGTGCCAGTAGTATAGGAGCGGATCGGAGCACTGAAGCTTTCTTT. Combining the CDR3 with reference TRBV19 and TRBJ1-1 gives the whole variable domain DGGITQSPKYLFRKEGQNVTLSCEQNLNHDAMYWYRQDPGQGLRLIYYSQIVNDFQKGDIAEGYSVSREKKESFPLTVTSAQKNPTAFYLCASSIGADRSTEAFFGQGTRLTVV.

The chain joins TRBV5-1 to TRBJ2-7; TRBD1 matches at 8 bases. CDR1 SGHRS and CDR2 YFSETQ come from the germline V gene. CDR3 length: 14 amino acids. The trim removed 3 bases at V and 8 bases at J, leaving 10 bases unmatched. The CDR3 nucleotides are TGCGCCAGCAGCTCCGATATAGGACAGGGAAAGCAGTACTTC. This codes for CASSSDIGQGKQYF.

The V and J genes are TRBV6-6 and TRBJ2-4; the D is unclear. Germline V gene data show CDR1 as MNHNY and CDR2 as SVGAGI (reference sequence). V lost 4 bases, J lost 0 bases, and 7 bases lay in between. The CDR3 loop spans 14 amino acids. As DNA, the CDR3 is TGTGCCAGCAGTTTAGAGTTAGCCAAAAACATTCAGTACTTC. Amino acid sequence: CASSLELAKNIQYF.

The chain is built from TRBV19 and TRBJ2-4; 7 nucleotides match TRBD1. The CDR3 covers 17 residues. V dropped 5 bases and J dropped 1; count of bases not matched to a gene: 11. The germline V gene has CDR1 LNHDA and CDR2 SQIVND (reference sequence). Here the CDR3 reads CASSSRKGAAAKNIQYF. The CDR3 DNA reads as TGTGCCAGTAGTTCTCGTAAGGGGGCGGCGGCCAAAAACATTCAGTACTTC.

The V and J genes are TRBV7-8 and TRBJ1-2, with D possibly matching TRBD1 (5 bases). V dropped 0 bases and J dropped 5 bases, with 10 bases sitting between them. The CDR3 has 14 amino acids. Germline values: CDR1 SGHVS, CDR2 FQNEAQ. The CDR3 DNA reads TGTGCCAGCAGCTTAGCGGGGCCAGGGTATGGCTACACCTTC. Residues: CASSLAGPGYGYTF.

The rearrangement links TRBV7-9 to TRBJ2-5; a possible D gene is TRBD1 (6 bases). Germline V gene data show CDR1 as SEHNR and CDR2 as FQNEAQ (reference sequence). V lost 2 bases, J lost 2 bases, and 15 bases lay in between. The CDR3 is 16 amino acids. CDR3 sequence: CASSLIGTGRQETQYF. The CDR3 bases are TGTGCCAGCAGCTTAATTGGAACAGGGAGACAAGAGACCCAGTACTTC.

The CDR3 coding sequence is TGTGCCTGGAGTGTAGGGGGACACCTCATCTCTGGAAACACCATATATTTT. Translation gives CAWSVGGHLISGNTIYF. This chain links TRBV30 with TRBJ1-3, with D possibly being TRBD1 (6 bases). CDR1 and CDR2 (germline): GTSNPN, SVGIG (reference sequence). Trimming removed 0 bases from V and 0 bases from J, with 15 bases in between. The CDR3 spans 17 residues.

J is TRBJ2-1 and V is TRBV27; TRBD2 agrees at 9 bases. Germline lookup yields CDR1 MNHEY and CDR2 SMNVEV (reference sequence). CDR3 size: 16 residues. V shed 2 bases and J 9 bases; nucleotides not matched to a gene: 11. CDR3: CASSLVGTSSNSEQFF. In nucleotides, the CDR3 is TGTGCCAGCAGTTTAGTCGGGACTAGCAGTAACAGTGAGCAGTTCTTC.

V and J are TRBV27 and TRBJ2-7, with TRBD1 identical over 9 bases. The CDR3 is 15 amino acids. Losses at the gene ends were 5 bases for V and 12 bases for J; bases not matched to a gene: 17. Germline V gene lookup returns CDR1 MNHEY and CDR2 SMNVEV (reference sequence). CDR3 protein: CASSPGQGKITSMYF. DNA for the CDR3: TGTGCCAGCAGTCCTGGACAGGGGAAAATTACGAGCATGTACTTC.

DNA for the CDR3: TGTGCCAGCAGCCTCTTCGGGGGACAGGCCGGCGAGCAGTACTTC. It encodes CASSLFGGQAGEQYF. J is TRBJ2-7 and V is TRBV7-9; 8 bases map to TRBD1. The CDR3 spans 15 residues. The V and J ends lost 5 bases and 6 bases, in that order; junction bases with no gene match: 12. Germline V CDR1 and CDR2: SEHNR, FQNEAQ (reference sequence). Supplemented by reference TRBV7-9 and TRBJ2-7, the full variable domain reads DTGVSQNPRHKITKRGQNVTFRCDPISEHNRLYWYRQTLGQGPEFLTYFQNEAQLEKSRLLSDRFSAERPKGSFSTLEIQRTEQGDSAMYLCASSLFGGQAGEQYFGPGTRLTVT.

V is TRBV5-1 and J is TRBJ2-7; tentative D call: TRBD2 (5 bases). This CDR3 spans 15 amino acids. CDR1 and CDR2 (germline): SGHRS, YFSETQ. The V and J ends lost 4 bases and 2 bases respectively, with 16 bases between them. In DNA form, the CDR3 reads TGCGCCAGCAGCCCGGACTTGCAAGCCCCCTACGAGCAGTACTTC. Translating it yields CASSPDLQAPYEQYF.

This chain uses TRBV21-1 with TRBJ2-1; no check of the table's D call, TRBD2, against the DNA was made. TRBV21-1 counts as a pseudogene. The CDR3 has 15 amino acids. The CDR3 bases are TGTGCCAGCAGCAGGTTTCCGAGCTCCTACAATGAGCAGTTCTTC. This codes for CASSRFPSSYNEQFF.